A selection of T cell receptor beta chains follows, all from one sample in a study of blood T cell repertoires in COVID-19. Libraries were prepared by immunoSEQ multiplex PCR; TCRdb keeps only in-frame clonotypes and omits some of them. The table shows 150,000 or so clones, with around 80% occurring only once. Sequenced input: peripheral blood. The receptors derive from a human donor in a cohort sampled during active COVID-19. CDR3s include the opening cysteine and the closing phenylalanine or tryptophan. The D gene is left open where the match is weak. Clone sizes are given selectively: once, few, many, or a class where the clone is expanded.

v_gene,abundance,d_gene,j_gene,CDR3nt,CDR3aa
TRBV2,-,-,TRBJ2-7,TGTGCCAGCAACGGGGCAGGGGCGGGCGAGCAGTACTTC,CASNGAGAGEQYF
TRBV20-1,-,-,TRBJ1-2,TGCAGTGCTAGTGCGGGTACGGATGGCTACACCTTC,CSASAGTDGYTF
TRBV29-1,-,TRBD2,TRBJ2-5,TGCAGCGCCCAAATAGCGGGGGGACAAGAGACCCAGTACTTC,CSAQIAGGQETQYF
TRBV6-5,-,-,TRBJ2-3,TGTGCCAGCAGTTACGCGGGGGCGCGCACAGATACGCAGTATTTT,CASSYAGARTDTQYF
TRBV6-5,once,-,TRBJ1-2,TGTGCCAGCAGAACTACCGTAAACTATGGCTACACCTTC,CASRTTVNYGYTF
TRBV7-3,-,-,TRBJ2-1,TGTGCCAGCAGCTTAGACGGAGCCTCCTACAATGAGCAGTTCTTC,CASSLDGASYNEQFF
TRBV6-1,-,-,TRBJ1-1,TGTGCCAGCAGTGAAGGTAGTCCCACTGAAGCTTTCTTT,CASSEGSPTEAFF
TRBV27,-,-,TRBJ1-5,TGTGCCAGCAGTTTATCGGGAGGGAGGAACCAGCCCCAGCATTTT,CASSLSGGRNQPQHF
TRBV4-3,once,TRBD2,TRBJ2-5,TGCGCCAGCAGCCAAGATAGGGGGGGGACTAGCGTGGAGACCCAGTACTTC,CASSQDRGGTSVETQYF
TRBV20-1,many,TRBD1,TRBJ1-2,TGCAGTGCTCGACAGGGTTATGGCTACACCTTC,CSARQGYGYTF
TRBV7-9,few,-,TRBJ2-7,TGTGCCGGGGAGGGGGGAACCTACGAGCAGTACTTC,CAGEGGTYEQYF
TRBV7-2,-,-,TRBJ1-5,TGTGCCAGCAACGGACAGTTCAATCAGCCCCAGCATTTT,CASNGQFNQPQHF
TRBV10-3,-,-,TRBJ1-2,TGTGCCATCAGTCCCACAGGGAATAACTATGGCTACACCTTC,CAISPTGNNYGYTF
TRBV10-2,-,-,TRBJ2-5,TGCGCCAGCAGTGAGCTGTGGCTAGCCCAAGAGACCCAGTACTTC,CASSELWLAQETQYF
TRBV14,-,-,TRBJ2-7,TGTGCCAGCAGGCCTGAGGATCAGGGCGAGCAGTACTTC,CASRPEDQGEQYF
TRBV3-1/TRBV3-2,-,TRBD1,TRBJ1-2,TGTGCCAGCAGCCCGGTGGTCGTGACAGGGGGATATGGCTACACCTTC,CASSPVVVTGGYGYTF
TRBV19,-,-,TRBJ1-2,TGTGCCAGTAGTAAAGACAGTAACTATGGCTACACCTTC,CASSKDSNYGYTF
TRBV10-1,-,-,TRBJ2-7,TGCGCCAGCAGTGAAAGTCCGGGATCCCTGTTCGAGCAGTACTTC,CASSESPGSLFEQYF
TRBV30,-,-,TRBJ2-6,TGTGCCTGGGGTGGGCAGGTCTTTGGGGCCAACGTCCTGACTTTC,CAWGGQVFGANVLTF
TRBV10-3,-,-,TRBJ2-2,TGTGCCATCAGTTCACTAGGAGGAGGGTTTGACGGGGAGCTGTTTTTT,CAISSLGGGFDGELFF
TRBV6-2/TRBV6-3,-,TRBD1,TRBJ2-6,TGTGCCAGCAGTTACGGGGGACAGGAATCAGGGTTCGCTGGGGCCAACGTCCTGACTTTC,CASSYGGQESGFAGANVLTF
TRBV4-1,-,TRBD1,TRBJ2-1,TGCGCCAGCAGCCAAGTGACAGGGAAGAATGAGCAGTTCTTC,CASSQVTGKNEQFF
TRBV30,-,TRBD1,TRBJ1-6,TGTGCCTGGAGTGTAGAGGGGGCGCGATCACCCCTCCACTTT,CAWSVEGARSPLHF
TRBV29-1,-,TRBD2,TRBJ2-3,TGCAGCGTTCTAGCGGGGGGGCTAGATACGCAGTATTTT,CSVLAGGLDTQYF
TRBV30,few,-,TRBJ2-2,TGTGCCGGGACCAGTTGGGAAGGACTATCACTTCTCGGGGAGCTGTTTTTT,CAGTSWEGLSLLGELFF
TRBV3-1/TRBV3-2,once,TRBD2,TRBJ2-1,TGTGCCAGCGGATCCTTGCTGGCGGGGGGATACAATGAGCAGTTCTTC,CASGSLLAGGYNEQFF
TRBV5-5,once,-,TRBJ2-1,TGTGCCAGCAGCTTGGGTGCTACGAGCTCCTACAATGAGCAGTTCTTC,CASSLGATSSYNEQFF
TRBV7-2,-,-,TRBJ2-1,TGTGCCAGCAGCTTAGCGGGGCCCTGGAACAATGAGCAGTTCTTC,CASSLAGPWNNEQFF
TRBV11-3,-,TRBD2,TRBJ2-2,TGTGCCAGCAGCTTTCGGGGTAGCGGGGTCGGGAACACCGGGGAGCTGTTTTTT,CASSFRGSGVGNTGELFF
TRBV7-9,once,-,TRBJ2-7,TGTGCCAGCAGCTTACCGACTCTTTCCTACGAGCAGTACTTC,CASSLPTLSYEQYF
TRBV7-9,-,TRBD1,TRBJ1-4,TGTGCCAGCAGCCCCGGACAGGGAGGCGAAAAACTGTTTTTT,CASSPGQGGEKLFF
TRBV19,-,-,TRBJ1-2,TGTGCCAGTAGTATGGGCCGCGCCTCCTATGGCTACACCTTC,CASSMGRASYGYTF
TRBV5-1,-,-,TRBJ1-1,TGCGCCAGCAGCTTGGTGGCAGGGGTGAACACTGAAGCTTTCTTT,CASSLVAGVNTEAFF
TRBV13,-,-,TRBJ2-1,TGTGCCAGCAGCTTAGGCCGAGTCTTCGAGCAGTTCTTC,CASSLGRVFEQFF
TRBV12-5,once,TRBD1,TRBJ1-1,TGTGCTAGTGGTTTTTTCACCGGGACAGGGGGCACTGAAGCTTTCTTT,CASGFFTGTGGTEAFF
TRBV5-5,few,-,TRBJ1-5,TGTGCCAGCAGCCCCGGACAGTTCCATCAGCCCCAGCATTTT,CASSPGQFHQPQHF
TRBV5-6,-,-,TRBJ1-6,TGTGCCAGCAGCTTGCAAGGCGGGGGGAGGGCCCTCCACTTT,CASSLQGGGRALHF
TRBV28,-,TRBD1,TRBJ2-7,TGTGCCAGCAGTCGGGACAGGGGACCTAGGGAGCAGTACTTC,CASSRDRGPREQYF
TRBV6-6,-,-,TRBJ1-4,TGTGCCACCTTGGCTGAAAAACTGTTTTTT,CATLAEKLFF
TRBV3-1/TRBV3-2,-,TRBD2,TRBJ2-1,TGTGCCAGCAGCAAGTGGCTAGCGGGGTCCAATGAGCAGTTCTTC,CASSKWLAGSNEQFF
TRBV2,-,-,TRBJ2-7,TGTGCCAGCAACCCCGGGGACTCCTACGAGCAGTACTTC,CASNPGDSYEQYF
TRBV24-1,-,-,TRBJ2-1,TGTGCCACCAGTGACCCCGGTAAGAATGAGCAGTTCTTC,CATSDPGKNEQFF
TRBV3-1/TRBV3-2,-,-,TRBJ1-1,TGTGCCAGCAGCCAAGAGGGCGGGGTCGGCACTGAAGCTTTCTTT,CASSQEGGVGTEAFF
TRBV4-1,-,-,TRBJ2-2,TGCGCCAGCAGCCAAGGTCCAGGCTACACCGGGGAGCTGTTTTTT,CASSQGPGYTGELFF
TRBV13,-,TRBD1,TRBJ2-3,TGTGCCAGCAGCTTGCGGGACAGGGATCAAGATACGCAGTATTTT,CASSLRDRDQDTQYF
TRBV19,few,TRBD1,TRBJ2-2,TGTGCCAGTACCCCTTGGACAGGATTTAACACCGGGGAGCTGTTTTTT,CASTPWTGFNTGELFF
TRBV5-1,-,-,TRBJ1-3,TGCGCCAGCGATCCGGGGGACTTCTCTGGAAACACCATATATTTT,CASDPGDFSGNTIYF
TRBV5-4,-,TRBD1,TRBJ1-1,TGTGCCAGCAGCTTGAGGGACAGGGACACTGAAGCTTTCTTT,CASSLRDRDTEAFF
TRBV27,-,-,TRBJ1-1,TGTGCCAGCAGTTTTGGGGGCTGGGGCACTGAAGCTTTCTTT,CASSFGGWGTEAFF
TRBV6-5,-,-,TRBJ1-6,TGTGCCAGCAGTTCCCGGCTGGGGCACCAGGGTTCACCCCTCCACTTT,CASSSRLGHQGSPLHF
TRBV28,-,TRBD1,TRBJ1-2,TGTGCCAGCAGTCAACCCCTTGGGGACAGGGGGCGCGGCTATGGCTACACCTTC,CASSQPLGDRGRGYGYTF
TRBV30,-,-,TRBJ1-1,TGTGCCTGGGCCGGACTGCCGAACACTGAAGCTTTCTTT,CAWAGLPNTEAFF
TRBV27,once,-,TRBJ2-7,TGTGCCAGCAGTAGGACTGGAAGCTACGAGCAGTACTTC,CASSRTGSYEQYF
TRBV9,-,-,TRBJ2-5,TGTGCCAGCAGCGAAGGGGTTCAAGAGACCCAGTACTTC,CASSEGVQETQYF
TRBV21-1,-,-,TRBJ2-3,TGTGCCAGCAGCAAAGGGCAGGGGGTCCCAGATACGCAGTATTTT,CASSKGQGVPDTQYF
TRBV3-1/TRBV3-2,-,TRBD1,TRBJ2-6,TGTGCCAGCAGCCTCGGACAGGCTGGGGCCAACGTCCTGACTTTC,CASSLGQAGANVLTF
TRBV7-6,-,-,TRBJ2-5,TGTGCCAGCAGCCCTCAGCGGGTACAAGGGGAAGAGACCCAGTACTTC,CASSPQRVQGEETQYF
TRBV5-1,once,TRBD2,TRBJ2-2,TGCGCCAGCAGCCCGGGCGGGGGAGGAGCCGGGGAGCTGTTTTTT,CASSPGGGGAGELFF
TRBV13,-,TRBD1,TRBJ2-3,TGTGCCAGCAGCTTAGGTCAGGGGGCGCAAGATACGCAGTATTTT,CASSLGQGAQDTQYF